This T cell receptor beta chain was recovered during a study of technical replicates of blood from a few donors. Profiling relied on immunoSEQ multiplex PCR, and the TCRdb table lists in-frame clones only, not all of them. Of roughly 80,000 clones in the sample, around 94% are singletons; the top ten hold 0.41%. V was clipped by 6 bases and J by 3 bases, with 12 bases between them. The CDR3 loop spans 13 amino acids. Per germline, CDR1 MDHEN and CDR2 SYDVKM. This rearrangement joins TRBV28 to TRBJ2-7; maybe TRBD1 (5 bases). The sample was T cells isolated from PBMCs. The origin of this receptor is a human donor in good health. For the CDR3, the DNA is TGTGCCAGCAGCCTGGACAATTTCTACGAGCAGTACTTC. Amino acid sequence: CASSLDNFYEQYF.